This T cell receptor (beta chain) was documented in a study of blood T cell repertoires in COVID-19 (TCRdb year 2020). About the full investigation: Collaborator samples came from the United States, Italy and Spain and covered acute and convalescent phases of COVID-19. Nearly every sample came with metadata listing a de-identified subject ID, COVID-19 status, age in years and sex. Subjects who had been exposed to COVID-19, were actively infected with it, or had recovered from it provided the deeply sampled blood TCRbeta repertoires that made up the dataset. The repertoires were released in a freely available public database intended as a resource for research on the immune response to SARS-CoV-2. Samples came from the ongoing ImmuneRACE study (first 160 participants) plus 1,254 subjects from 6 global collaborators. HLA class I and class II types, where available, came from metadata supplied by the sample provider rather than from assay-based typing. The prospective study material was composed of cDNA or gDNA derived from T cells, B-cell-depleted T cells, or PBMCs.

Samples from volunteer blood donors who had recovered from COVID-19 were contributed by a second Seattle source. Collaborating institutions collected whole blood in K2EDTA tubes following their own protocols. For TCRbeta analysis, collaborators shipped samples in one of three forms: frozen whole blood, isolated PBMCs, or DNA extracted from either of those sample types. The immunoSEQ Assay, a bias-controlled multiplex PCR, was used to amplify TCRbeta CDR3 regions from genomic DNA. In the source study's methods: Nucleated cell counts per sample were estimated from amplification of reference gene primers within the assay. To quantify the absolute abundance of each unique TCRbeta CDR3 rearrangement, sequence reads were collapsed and filtered. For each sample, productive Simpson clonality was calculated by taking the square root of Simpson's diversity index across productive rearrangements. The table was pulled from immuneACCESS by TCRdb, which kept in-frame rearrangements only. Such tables lose some clones; where checked, under half of the loss comes from unresolved V genes, and the rest has no known cause. The DNA was the basis for D and trimming; V, J and clone size are from that table. The sample table holds some 120,000 clones, of which 84% were seen once. Together, the top ten hold around an eighth of the sample.

The germline V gene (reference sequence) provides CDR1 SGHNT and CDR2 YYREEE. Including cysteine and phenylalanine, the CDR3 has 16 amino acids. The read is trimmed to its CDR3 DNA, 48 bases read in frame from base 1. V loses 3 bases at its end and J loses 1 base; junction bases beyond the gene matches: 7. A note on this clone: Its antigen is not yet known. No qualities accompany the bases; no much larger clone lies one base away.

Paper-wide results and their limitations: The quantity of clinical and demographic metadata differed by source and by participant and was supplied without curation.

Sequencing used peripheral blood. The chain is encoded by TRBV5-4 joined to TRBJ2-7, and 10 bases in between align with TRBD1. The clonotype was recovered from a woman aged 25 to 39 who had recovered from COVID-19. Here is the DNA: TGTGCCAGCAGCTGGTCCCGGGACAGGGGATCCTACGAGCAGTACTTC. Protein translation: CASSWSRDRGSYEQYF.